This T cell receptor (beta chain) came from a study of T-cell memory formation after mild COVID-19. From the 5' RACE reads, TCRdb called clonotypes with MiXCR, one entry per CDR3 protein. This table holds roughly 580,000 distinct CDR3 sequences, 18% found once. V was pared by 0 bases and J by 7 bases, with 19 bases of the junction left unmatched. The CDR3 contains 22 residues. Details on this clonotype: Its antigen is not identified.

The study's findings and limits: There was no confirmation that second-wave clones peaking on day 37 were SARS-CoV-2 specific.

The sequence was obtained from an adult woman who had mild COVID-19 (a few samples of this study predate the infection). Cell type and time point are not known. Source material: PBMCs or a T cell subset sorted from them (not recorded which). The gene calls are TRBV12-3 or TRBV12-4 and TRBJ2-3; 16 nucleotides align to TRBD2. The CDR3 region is CASSLALGTSGRAGTPANTQYF. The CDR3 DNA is TGTGCCAGCAGTTTAGCCCTCGGGACTAGCGGGAGGGCCGGAACCCCCGCAAATACGCAGTATTTT.